Listed here are 27 T cell receptor beta chains from one sample, sequenced in a study of T cells in Graves' hyperthyroidism and ophthalmopathy (dated by TCRdb to about 2019). Library creation used multiplex PCR. The instrument was an Illumina HiSeq 2000. The TCR beta CDR3 regions were amplified from RNA transcripts. The first round of RT-PCR for the TCR CDR3 was performed with the HTBI primer set and the Qiagen OneStep RT-PCR kit. The public reads were quality trimmed at Q25 with fastp and then assembled into clones with MiXCR by TCRdb, keeping productive beta chains. Identical CDR3 proteins give one entry, which carries the most common genes and DNA. The sample has hundreds of thousands of distinct CDR3 sequences on record, 14% of them singletons. The biggest ten clones account for roughly a tenth of the sample. The sample taken for sequencing was blood. These receptors all stem from a woman aged 18-29 years with Graves' hyperthyroidism.

This clonotype was counted a few times. The CDR3 DNA reads TGTGCCAGCAGCTTAAGCGGGACCGCCGCAACTAATGAAAAACTGTTTTTT. Its translation: CASSLSGTAATNEKLFF. The chain joins TRBV11-2 to TRBJ1-4; possible D gene TRBD1, 5 bases. The CDR3 runs 17 residues. Trimming took off 2 bases at V and 0 bases at J, with 13 bases between the two ends. Germline-derived CDR1 and CDR2 are SGHAT and FQNNGV. The full variable domain, its missing parts supplied by reference TRBV11-2 and TRBJ1-4, is EAGVAQSPRYKIIEKRQSVAFWCNPISGHATLYWYQQILGQGPKLLIQFQNNGVVDDSQLPKDRFSAERLKGVDSTLKIQPAKLEDSAVYLCASSLSGTAATNEKLFFGSGTQLSVL.

The chain's CDR3 is CASSDSAGVLAYEQYF. The CDR3 nucleotides are TGTGCCAGCAGTGATTCGGCGGGAGTGCTAGCCTACGAGCAGTACTTC. The chain joins TRBV2 to TRBJ2-7, with 7 bases that match TRBD2. CDR3 length equals 16 residues. V dropped 3 bases and J dropped 2; count of bases not matched to a gene: 10. Germline V CDR1 and CDR2: SNHLY, FYNNEI.

The chain couples TRBV20-1 to TRBJ2-5, with TRBD1 matching over 11 bases. The CDR3 has 13 residues. The J segment lost 5 bases and the V segment lost 3 bases, leaving 2 bases of the junction unmatched. Germline V gene sequence: CDR1 DFQATT, CDR2 SNEGSKA (reference sequence). The CDR3 region has the DNA TGCAGTGCTAGGGGGGACAGGGGGGAGACCCAGTACTTC. It encodes CSARGDRGETQYF.

This clonotype was observed many times. The chain couples TRBV2 to TRBJ2-7; D is unclear. This CDR3 is built from 11 residues. Germline V gene lookup returns CDR1 SNHLY and CDR2 FYNNEI. Trimming took off 4 bases at V and 5 bases at J, with 6 bases between the two ends. The CDR3 DNA is TGTGCCAGCAGTGTTTCCCACGAGCAGTACTTC. Translated: CASSVSHEQYF.

This clonotype came up many times. The chain recombines TRBV18 with TRBJ2-7; tentatively, D is TRBD2 (7 bases). This CDR3 is 17 amino acids long. The germline CDR1 and CDR2 sequences are KGHSH and LQKENI. The V end lost 3 bases, the J end lost 5 bases, and 23 bases lay between the germline ends. The CDR3 reads CASSPLPSGGESHEQYF. CDR3 DNA: TGTGCCAGCTCACCCCTCCCGTCGGGGGGCGAATCTCACGAGCAGTACTTC. Full variable domain (outside the CDR3, taken from reference TRBV18 and TRBJ2-7): NAGVMQNPRHLVRRRGQEARLRCSPMKGHSHVYWYRQLPEEGLKFMVYLQKENIIDESGMPKERFSAEFPKEGPSILRIQQVVRGDSAAYFCASSPLPSGGESHEQYFGPGTRLTVT.

This clonotype showed up just a few times. The chain employs TRBV9 and TRBJ2-7, with 12 bases aligning to TRBD1. The CDR3 extends over 16 amino acids. The trim removed 2 bases at V and 5 bases at J, leaving 8 bases unmatched. Germline V CDR1 and CDR2: SGDLS, YYNGEE. This chain's CDR3 is CASSVAGTGGIHEQYF. In nucleotides, the CDR3 is TGTGCCAGCAGCGTGGCCGGGACAGGGGGCATCCACGAGCAGTACTTC. The variable domain in full, with the rest retrieved from reference TRBV9 and TRBJ2-7, is DSGVTQTPKHLITATGQRVTLRCSPRSGDLSVYWYQQSLDQGLQFLIQYYNGEERAKGNILERFSAQQFPDLHSELNLSSLELGDSALYFCASSVAGTGGIHEQYFGPGTRLTVT.

The chain uses TRBV4-1 and TRBJ1-1, with D tentatively TRBD1 (6 bases). The CDR3 runs to 14 residues. Deletions cut 2 bases from V and 1 base from J, with 8 bases between. Per the germline V gene, CDR1 is MGHRA and CDR2 is YSYEKL. In nucleotides, the CDR3 is TGCGCCAGCAGCCAAACAGGGTGGAACACTGAAGCTTTCTTT. Encoded protein: CASSQTGWNTEAFF.

This clonotype appeared many times. The chain has TRBV30 and TRBJ2-3; 7 nucleotides line up with TRBD1. The CDR3 runs to 12 residues. The V segment lost 1 base and the J segment 10 bases; nucleotides outside the gene matches: 5. Germline V gene data show CDR1 as GTSNPN and CDR2 as SVGIG (reference sequence). The CDR3 protein is CAWSADRVPQYF. The CDR3 bases are TGTGCCTGGAGTGCCGACAGGGTTCCGCAGTATTTT.

The genes are TRBV18 and TRBJ1-6, with D uncertain. The CDR3 sequence is 17 residues long. Trimming removed 3 bases from V and 0 bases from J, with 12 bases in between. Germline CDR1 KGHSH, CDR2 LQKENI. The CDR3 sequence: CASSPTTLSSYNSPLHF. In DNA, the CDR3 is TGTGCCAGCTCACCGACCACACTTAGCTCCTATAATTCACCCCTCCACTTT.

This clonotype was counted between two and nine times. This chain connects TRBV7-9 to TRBJ2-7, with TRBD1 matching 7 bases. The V segment lost 6 bases and the J segment 4 bases; nucleotides outside the gene matches: 6. From germline, CDR1 is SEHNR and CDR2 FQNEAQ (reference sequence). This CDR3 region has 13 residues. The CDR3: CASRSGQSYEQYF. CDR3 in DNA: TGTGCCAGCAGATCGGGACAGTCATACGAGCAGTACTTC.

This clonotype showed up just a few times. The chain has TRBV7-9 and TRBJ1-3; D not resolved. Germline CDR1 is SEHNR and CDR2 is FQNEAQ (reference sequence). V was clipped by 3 bases and J by 0 bases, with 12 bases between them. The CDR3 is 16 residues long. For the CDR3, the DNA is TGTGCCAGCAGCTTGGATCAGGAGTTCTCTGGAAACACCATATATTTT. Protein sequence: CASSLDQEFSGNTIYF.

The table lists this clonotype with many counts. J is TRBJ2-7 and V is TRBV2, with TRBD1 matching over 7 bases. Trimming removed 7 bases from V and 3 bases from J; junction bases left unmatched: 6. CDR3 size: 13 residues. From germline, CDR1 is SNHLY and CDR2 FYNNEI. The chain's CDR3 is CASIPRGLYEQYF. In nucleotides, the CDR3 is TGTGCCAGCATTCCTAGGGGGCTCTACGAGCAGTACTTC.

This clonotype was observed many times. The chain employs TRBV5-1 and TRBJ1-1, with D uncertain. The V gene lost 5 bases and the J gene lost 1 base, with 12 bases spanning the gap. The length of the CDR3 is 14 residues. The germline CDR1 and CDR2 sequences are SGHRS and YFSETQ. CDR3: CASRSLGSNTEAFF. The DNA of the CDR3 is TGCGCCAGCAGATCCCTCGGGTCGAACACTGAAGCTTTCTTT.

This clonotype has just a few counts. The V gene is TRBV20-1, the J gene TRBJ1-2; D is possibly TRBD1 (6 bases). Trimming removed 0 bases from V and 2 bases from J, with 13 bases in between. CDR1 DFQATT and CDR2 SNEGSKA come from the germline V gene (reference sequence). The CDR3 covers 15 residues. The CDR3, as DNA: TGCAGTGCTAGAGATACCGGACAGTTGAACTATGGCTACACCTTC. As protein: CSARDTGQLNYGYTF.

At least ten counts were recorded for this clonotype. The chain combines TRBV11-1 with TRBJ2-2; D unresolved. CDR3 size: 14 residues. Germline CDR1 and CDR2: SGHAT and FQDESV (reference sequence). The germline V and J ends were trimmed by 5 bases and 3 bases, with 10 bases remaining between them. The CDR3 is CASSRTVYTGELFF. CDR3 DNA: TGTGCCAGCAGCCGGACCGTTTACACCGGGGAGCTGTTTTTT.

This clonotype was detected many times. The rearrangement uses TRBV9 and TRBJ2-7; 9 bases are shared with TRBD2. The V gene's germline CDR1 is SGDLS and CDR2 YYNGEE. With 0 bases clipped from V and 6 bases from J, the junction kept 7 bases outside the gene matches. The CDR3 runs to 15 residues. The CDR3 DNA reads TGTGCCAGCAGCGTAGGGGGAGCGGGAGGCAGCGAGCAGTACTTC. Translated, it gives CASSVGGAGGSEQYF.

This clonotype was recorded many times. This chain connects TRBV7-9 to TRBJ2-1, with D unresolved. Trimming cost V 4 bases and J 3 bases, with 13 bases left between them. In germline, CDR1 is SEHNR, CDR2 FQNEAQ (reference sequence). The CDR3 is made up of 15 amino acids. CDR3: CASSSLPGLYNEQFF. The CDR3 DNA follows: TGTGCCAGCAGCTCTTTACCGGGTCTCTACAATGAGCAGTTCTTC. Variable domain in full (rest from reference TRBV7-9 and TRBJ2-1): DTGVSQNPRHKITKRGQNVTFRCDPISEHNRLYWYRQTLGQGPEFLTYFQNEAQLEKSRLLSDRFSAERPKGSFSTLEIQRTEQGDSAMYLCASSSLPGLYNEQFFGPGTRLTVL.

J is TRBJ1-3 and V is TRBV6-1; D is unclear. Trimming took 6 bases from V and 2 from J, leaving 14 bases between them. This CDR3 is 15 amino acids long. CDR1 and CDR2 (germline): MNHNS, SASEGT. CDR3 bases: TGTGCCAGCAGCGACGCGATAGGGACTGGAAACACCATATATTTT. Residues: CASSDAIGTGNTIYF.

The chain has TRBV12-5 and TRBJ2-2; D might be TRBD1 or TRBD2, each matching 5 bases. V lost 9 bases and J lost 4, with 18 bases in between. The CDR3 is 15 amino acids. The V gene's germline CDR1 is LGHNT and CDR2 FRNRAP. CDR3 in amino acids: CASALGWGTTGELFF. For the CDR3, the DNA is TGTGCTAGCGCTCTGGGTTGGGGGACCACCGGGGAGCTGTTTTTT.

The table lists this clonotype with a few counts. The genes are TRBV7-9 and TRBJ1-5, with 8 bases identical to TRBD1. The CDR3 length is 16 residues. Germline CDR1 and CDR2: SEHNR and FQNEAQ (reference sequence). V lost 5 bases and J lost 5; bases outside the gene matches: 11. CDR3 sequence (DNA): TGTGCCAGCAGCCTAAGTCTCGGACAGGGTCATCAGCCCCAGCATTTT. It encodes CASSLSLGQGHQPQHF.

The rearrangement joins TRBV7-9 to TRBJ2-7, with 9 nucleotides matching TRBD1. The CDR3 has 16 amino acids. The V gene's germline CDR1 is SEHNR and CDR2 FQNEAQ (reference sequence). With V trimmed by 6 bases and J by 3 bases, 12 bases remained unmatched. The CDR3 DNA follows: TGTGCCAGCAGTCCCACCCCGGGGACAGGGCTCTACGAGCAGTACTTC. As protein: CASSPTPGTGLYEQYF.

The gene calls are TRBV18 and TRBJ2-2; D remains ambiguous. CDR3 size: 15 residues. Between the trimmed V and J ends, which lost 2 bases and 2 bases, there was a span of 9 bases. Germline V gives CDR1 KGHSH, CDR2 LQKENI. The CDR3 bases are TGTGCCAGCTCACCAACCTTACAAAACACCGGGGAGCTGTTTTTT. The encoded protein is CASSPTLQNTGELFF.

This clonotype has just a few counts. The J gene is TRBJ1-2, the V gene TRBV5-1; D call uncertain. V was clipped by 2 bases and J by 8 bases, with 16 bases between them. The germline CDR1 and CDR2 sequences are SGHRS and YFSETQ. The CDR3 spans 14 residues. The DNA of the CDR3 is TGCGCCAGCAGCTTAGGGCAGCCAACGGGGGGCTACACCTTC. It codes for CASSLGQPTGGYTF.

This clonotype was seen many times. J is TRBJ2-1 and V is TRBV6-2 or TRBV6-3, with TRBD2 identical over 10 bases. CDR3 length: 14 amino acids. Unmatched junction bases numbered 3, after V lost 4 bases and J lost 6 bases. From germline, CDR1 is MNHEY and CDR2 SVGEGT. The CDR3 loop is CASSWTSGFNEQFF. CDR3 bases: TGTGCCAGCAGTTGGACTAGCGGATTCAATGAGCAGTTCTTC.

The CDR3 spells CASSLTSTGDYGYTF. DNA of the CDR3: TGTGCCAGCAGCTTAACCTCGACAGGGGACTATGGCTACACCTTC. This chain joins TRBV7-3 and TRBJ1-2; 8 nucleotides match TRBD1. This CDR3 is built from 15 residues. In germline, CDR1 is SGHTA, CDR2 FQGTGA. Unmatched junction bases numbered 3, after V lost 0 bases and J lost 3 bases.

This clonotype showed up many times. The genes are TRBV10-3 and TRBJ2-3; D is uncertain. V was clipped by 4 bases and J by 0 bases, with 8 bases between them. This CDR3 spans 14 amino acids. Germline CDR1 reads ENHRY; CDR2 reads SYGVKD. The CDR3 protein is CAISGRGSTDTQYF. Here the CDR3 DNA reads TGTGCCATCAGTGGGCGTGGGAGCACAGATACGCAGTATTTT.

The rearrangement links TRBV7-9 to TRBJ1-2; D is possibly TRBD1 (6 bases). CDR3 length equals 13 residues. V lost 8 bases, J lost 6 bases, and 16 bases lay in between. Germline V gene data show CDR1 as SEHNR and CDR2 as FQNEAQ (reference sequence). The CDR3 sequence is CASSRGGGNGYTF. The CDR3 DNA follows: TGTGCCAGCTCCCGGGGCGGGGGCAATGGCTACACCTTC.